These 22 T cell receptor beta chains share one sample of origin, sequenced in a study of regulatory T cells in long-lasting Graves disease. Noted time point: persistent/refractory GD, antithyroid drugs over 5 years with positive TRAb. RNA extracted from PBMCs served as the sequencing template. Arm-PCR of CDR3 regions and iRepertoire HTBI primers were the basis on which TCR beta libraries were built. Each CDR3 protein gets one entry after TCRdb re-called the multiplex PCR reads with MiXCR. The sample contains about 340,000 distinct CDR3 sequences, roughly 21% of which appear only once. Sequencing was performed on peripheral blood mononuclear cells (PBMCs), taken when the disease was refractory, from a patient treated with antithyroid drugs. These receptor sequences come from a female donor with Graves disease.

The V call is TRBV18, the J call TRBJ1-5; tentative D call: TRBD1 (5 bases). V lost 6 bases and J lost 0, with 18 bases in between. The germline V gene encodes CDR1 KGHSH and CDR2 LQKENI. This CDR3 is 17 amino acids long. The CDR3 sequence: CASSFLGPQGSNQPQHF. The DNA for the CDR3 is TGTGCCAGCTCCTTCCTCGGGCCTCAGGGTAGCAATCAGCCCCAGCATTTT.

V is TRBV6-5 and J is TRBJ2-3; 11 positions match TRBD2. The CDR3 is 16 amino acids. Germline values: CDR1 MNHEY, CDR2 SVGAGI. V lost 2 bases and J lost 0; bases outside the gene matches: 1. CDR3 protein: CASSYGLAGSTDTQYF. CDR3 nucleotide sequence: TGTGCCAGCAGTTACGGACTAGCGGGCAGCACAGATACGCAGTATTTT.

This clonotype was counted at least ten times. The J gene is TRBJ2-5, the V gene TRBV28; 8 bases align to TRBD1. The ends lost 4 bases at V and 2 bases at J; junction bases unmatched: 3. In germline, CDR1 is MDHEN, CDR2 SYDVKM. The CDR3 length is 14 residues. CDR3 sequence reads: CASSWGQVQETQYF. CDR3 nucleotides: TGTGCCAGCAGTTGGGGACAGGTTCAAGAGACCCAGTACTTC.

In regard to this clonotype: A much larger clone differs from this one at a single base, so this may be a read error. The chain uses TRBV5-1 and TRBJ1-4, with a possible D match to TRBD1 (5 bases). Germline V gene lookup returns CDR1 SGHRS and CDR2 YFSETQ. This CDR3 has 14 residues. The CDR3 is CASSFGQGREKLLF. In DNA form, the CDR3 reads TGCGCCAGCAGCTTTGGGCAGGGTAGGGAAAAACTGCTTTTT.

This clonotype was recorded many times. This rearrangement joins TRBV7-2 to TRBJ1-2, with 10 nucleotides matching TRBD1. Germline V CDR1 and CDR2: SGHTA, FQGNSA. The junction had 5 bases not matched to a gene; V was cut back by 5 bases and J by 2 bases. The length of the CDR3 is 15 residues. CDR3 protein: CASSVSGQGNYGYTF. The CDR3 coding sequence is TGTGCCAGCAGCGTCTCGGGACAGGGGAACTATGGCTACACCTTC.

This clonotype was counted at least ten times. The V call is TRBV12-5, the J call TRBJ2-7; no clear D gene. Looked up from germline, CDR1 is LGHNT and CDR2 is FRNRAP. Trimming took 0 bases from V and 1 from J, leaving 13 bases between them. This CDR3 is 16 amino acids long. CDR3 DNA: TGTGCTAGTGGTTTGGTCCGCGCCGGCTTTTCCTACGAGCAGTACTTC. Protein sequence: CASGLVRAGFSYEQYF. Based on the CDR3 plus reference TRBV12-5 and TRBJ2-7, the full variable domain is DARVTQTPRHKVTEMGQEVTMRCQPILGHNTVFWYRQTMMQGLELLAYFRNRAPLDDSGMPKDRFSAEMPDATLATLKIQPSEPRDSAVYFCASGLVRAGFSYEQYFGPGTRLTVT.

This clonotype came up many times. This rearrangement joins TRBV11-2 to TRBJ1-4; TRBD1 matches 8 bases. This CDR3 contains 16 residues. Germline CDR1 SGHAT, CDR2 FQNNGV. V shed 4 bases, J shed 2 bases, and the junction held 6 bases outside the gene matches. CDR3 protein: CASSYFTGGTNEKLFF. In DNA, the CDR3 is TGTGCCAGCAGCTATTTTACAGGGGGGACTAATGAAAAACTGTTTTTT.

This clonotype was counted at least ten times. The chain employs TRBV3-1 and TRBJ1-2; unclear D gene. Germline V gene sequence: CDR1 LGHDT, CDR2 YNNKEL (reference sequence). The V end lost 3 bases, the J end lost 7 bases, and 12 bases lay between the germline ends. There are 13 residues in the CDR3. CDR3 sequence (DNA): TGTGCCAGCAGCCAGAGAGGGAATGGTGGCTACACCTTC. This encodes CASSQRGNGGYTF.

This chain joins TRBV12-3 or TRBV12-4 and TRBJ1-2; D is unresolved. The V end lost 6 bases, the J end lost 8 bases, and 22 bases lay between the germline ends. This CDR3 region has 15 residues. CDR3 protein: CASSALGSEISGYTF. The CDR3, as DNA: TGTGCCAGCAGCGCCCTGGGCAGCGAGATTTCCGGCTACACCTTC.

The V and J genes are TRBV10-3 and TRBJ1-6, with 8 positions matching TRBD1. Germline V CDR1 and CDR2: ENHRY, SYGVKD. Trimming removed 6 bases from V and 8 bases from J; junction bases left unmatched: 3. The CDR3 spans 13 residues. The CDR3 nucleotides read TGTGCCATCAGGATGGACAGGGATTCACCCCTCCACTTT. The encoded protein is CAIRMDRDSPLHF.

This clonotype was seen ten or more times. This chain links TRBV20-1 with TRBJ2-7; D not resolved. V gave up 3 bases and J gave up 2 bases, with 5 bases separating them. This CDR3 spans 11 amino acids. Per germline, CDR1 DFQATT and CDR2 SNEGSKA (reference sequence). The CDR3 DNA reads TGCAGTGCTAGGAGCGCCTACGAGCAGTACTTC. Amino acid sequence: CSARSAYEQYF.

The CDR3 coding sequence is TGTGCCTGGAGTGACCGGGACAGGGGGCTAACTAGTGAAGCTTTCTTT. Translating gives CAWSDRDRGLTSEAFF. The chain has TRBV30 and TRBJ1-1, with 12 bases lining up with TRBD1. Germline V CDR1 and CDR2: GTSNPN, SVGIG (reference sequence). Trimming took 1 base from V and 7 from J; bases not matched to a gene: 10. The length of the CDR3 is 16 residues.

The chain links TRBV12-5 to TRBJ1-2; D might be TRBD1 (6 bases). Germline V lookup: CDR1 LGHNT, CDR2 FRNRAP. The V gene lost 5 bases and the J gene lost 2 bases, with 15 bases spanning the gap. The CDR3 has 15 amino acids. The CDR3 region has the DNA TGTGCTAGTGGTGGGGGCCGGGTTTGGAACTATGGCTACACCTTC. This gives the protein CASGGGRVWNYGYTF.

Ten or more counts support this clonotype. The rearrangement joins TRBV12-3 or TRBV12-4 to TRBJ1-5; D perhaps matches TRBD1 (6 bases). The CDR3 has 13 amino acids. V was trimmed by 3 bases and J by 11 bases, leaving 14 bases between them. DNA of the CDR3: TGTGCCAGCAGTTTGGGGGGCGCGGGGTCCCAGCATTTT. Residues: CASSLGGAGSQHF.

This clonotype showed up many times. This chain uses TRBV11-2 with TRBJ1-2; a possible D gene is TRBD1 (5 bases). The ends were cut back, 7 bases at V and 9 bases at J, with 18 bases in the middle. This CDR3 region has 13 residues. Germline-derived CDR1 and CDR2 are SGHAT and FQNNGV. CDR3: CASNVQGRERYTF. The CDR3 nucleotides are TGTGCCAGCAACGTTCAGGGACGGGAACGCTACACCTTC. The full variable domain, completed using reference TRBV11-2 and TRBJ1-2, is EAGVAQSPRYKIIEKRQSVAFWCNPISGHATLYWYQQILGQGPKLLIQFQNNGVVDDSQLPKDRFSAERLKGVDSTLKIQPAKLEDSAVYLCASNVQGRERYTFGSGTRLTVV.

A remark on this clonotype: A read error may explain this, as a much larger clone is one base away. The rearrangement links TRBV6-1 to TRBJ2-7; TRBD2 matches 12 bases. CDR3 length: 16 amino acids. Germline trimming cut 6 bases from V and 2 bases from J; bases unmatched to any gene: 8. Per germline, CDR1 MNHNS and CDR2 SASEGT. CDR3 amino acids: CASSPLAGGGPYEQYF. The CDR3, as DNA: TGTGCCAGCAGCCCTCTAGCGGGAGGGGGACCCTACGAGCAGTACTTC.

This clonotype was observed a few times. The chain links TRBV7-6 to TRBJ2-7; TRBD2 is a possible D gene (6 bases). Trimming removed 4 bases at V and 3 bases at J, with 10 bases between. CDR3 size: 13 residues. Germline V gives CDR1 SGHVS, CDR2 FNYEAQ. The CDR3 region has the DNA TGTGCCAGCAGCTCCGGGGAGGTCTACGAGCAGTACTTC. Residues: CASSSGEVYEQYF. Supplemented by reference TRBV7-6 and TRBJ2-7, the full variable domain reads GAGVSQSPRYKVTKRGQDVALRCDPISGHVSLYWYRQALGQGPEFLTYFNYEAQQDKSGLPNDRFSAERPEGSISTLTIQRTEQRDSAMYRCASSSGEVYEQYFGPGTRLTVT.

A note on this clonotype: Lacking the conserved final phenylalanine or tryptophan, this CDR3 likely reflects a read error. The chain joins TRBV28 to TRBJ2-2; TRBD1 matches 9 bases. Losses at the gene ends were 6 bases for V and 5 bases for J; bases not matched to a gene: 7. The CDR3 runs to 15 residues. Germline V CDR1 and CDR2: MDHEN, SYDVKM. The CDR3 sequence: CASSPGQGRTGELFS. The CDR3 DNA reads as TGTGCCAGCAGCCCGGGACAGGGAAGGACCGGGGAGCTGTTTTCT.

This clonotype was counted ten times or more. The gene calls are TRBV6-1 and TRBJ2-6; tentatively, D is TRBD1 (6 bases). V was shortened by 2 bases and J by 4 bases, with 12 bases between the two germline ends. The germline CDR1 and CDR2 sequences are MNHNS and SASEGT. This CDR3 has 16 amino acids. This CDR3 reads CASSETGSWGANVLTF. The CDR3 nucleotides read TGTGCCAGCAGTGAAACAGGGTCTTGGGGGGCCAACGTCCTGACTTTC.

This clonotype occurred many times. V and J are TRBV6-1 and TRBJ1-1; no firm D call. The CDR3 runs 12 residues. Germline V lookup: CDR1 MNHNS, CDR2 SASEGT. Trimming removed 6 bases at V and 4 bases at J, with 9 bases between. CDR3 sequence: CASRSLGTEAFF. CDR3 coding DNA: TGTGCCAGCAGGAGTCTGGGCACTGAAGCTTTCTTT.

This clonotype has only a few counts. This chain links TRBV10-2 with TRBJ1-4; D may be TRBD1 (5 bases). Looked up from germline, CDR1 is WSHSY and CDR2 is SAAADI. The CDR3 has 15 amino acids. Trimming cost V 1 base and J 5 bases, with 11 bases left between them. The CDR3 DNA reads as TGCGCCAGCAGTGAGTGGGACGGACCAAATGAAAAACTGTTTTTT. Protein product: CASSEWDGPNEKLFF.

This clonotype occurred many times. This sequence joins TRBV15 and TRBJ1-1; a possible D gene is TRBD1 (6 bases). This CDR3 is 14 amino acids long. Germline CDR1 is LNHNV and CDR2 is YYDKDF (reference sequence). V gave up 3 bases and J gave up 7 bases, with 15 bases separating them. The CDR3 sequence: CATSRVRIRGEAFF. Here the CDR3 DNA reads TGTGCCACCAGCAGGGTTCGTATCAGGGGTGAAGCTTTCTTT.